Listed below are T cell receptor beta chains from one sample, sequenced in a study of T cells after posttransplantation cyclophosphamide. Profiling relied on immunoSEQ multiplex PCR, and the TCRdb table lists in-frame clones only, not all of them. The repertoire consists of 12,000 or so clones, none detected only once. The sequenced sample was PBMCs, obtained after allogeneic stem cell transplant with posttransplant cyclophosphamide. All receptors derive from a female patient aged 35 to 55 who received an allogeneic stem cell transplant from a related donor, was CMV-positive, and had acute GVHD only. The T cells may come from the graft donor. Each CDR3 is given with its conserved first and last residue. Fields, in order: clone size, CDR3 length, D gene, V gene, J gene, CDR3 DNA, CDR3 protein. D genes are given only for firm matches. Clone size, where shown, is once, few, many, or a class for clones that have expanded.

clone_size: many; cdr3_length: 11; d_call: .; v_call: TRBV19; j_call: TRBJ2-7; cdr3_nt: TGTGCCAGTAGTGGGAGCTACGAGCAGTACTTC; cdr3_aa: CASSGSYEQYF
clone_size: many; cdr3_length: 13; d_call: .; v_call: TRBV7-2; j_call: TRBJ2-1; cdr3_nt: TGTGCCAGCAGCTTAGAAAGTACAGTTGAGCAGTTCTTC; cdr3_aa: CASSLESTVEQFF
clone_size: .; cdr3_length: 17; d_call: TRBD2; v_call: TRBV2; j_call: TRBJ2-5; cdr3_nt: TGTGCCAGTAAACTCGGACTAGCGGGAGGATCACGAGAGACCCAGTACTTC; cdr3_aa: CASKLGLAGGSRETQYF
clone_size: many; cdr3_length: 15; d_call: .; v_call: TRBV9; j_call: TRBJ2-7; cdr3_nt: TGTGCCAGCAGCGTGTCCGACAAGAGCTCCTACGAGCAGTACTTC; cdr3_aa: CASSVSDKSSYEQYF
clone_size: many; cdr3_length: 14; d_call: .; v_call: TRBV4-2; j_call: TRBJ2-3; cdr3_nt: TGTGCCAGCAGCCAACCGGGAGATAGTGATACGCAGTATTTT; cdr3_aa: CASSQPGDSDTQYF
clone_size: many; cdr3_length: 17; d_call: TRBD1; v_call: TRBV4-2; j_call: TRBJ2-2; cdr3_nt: TGTGCCAGCAGCCAAGATCGGACAGGGAGGAACACCGGGGAGCTGTTTTTT; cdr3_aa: CASSQDRTGRNTGELFF
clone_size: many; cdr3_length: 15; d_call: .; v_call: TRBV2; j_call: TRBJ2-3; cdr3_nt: TGTGCCAGCGGGGGGAGTTCCTTGCGGACAGATACGCAGTATTTT; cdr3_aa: CASGGSSLRTDTQYF
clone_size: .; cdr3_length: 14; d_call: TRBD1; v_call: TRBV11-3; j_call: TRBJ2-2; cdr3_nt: TGTGCCAGCACCAAGCAGGGGGACACCGGGGAGCTGTTTTTT; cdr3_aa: CASTKQGDTGELFF
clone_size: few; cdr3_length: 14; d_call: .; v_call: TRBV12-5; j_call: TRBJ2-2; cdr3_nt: TGTGCTAGTGGTTTGGTGGGTGGCACCGGGGAGCTGTTTTTT; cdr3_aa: CASGLVGGTGELFF
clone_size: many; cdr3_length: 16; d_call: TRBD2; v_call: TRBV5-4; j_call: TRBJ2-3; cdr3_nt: TGTGCCAGCAGCTTGGCTTCTCGGGGGGGCTCAGATACGCAGTATTTT; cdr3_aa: CASSLASRGGSDTQYF
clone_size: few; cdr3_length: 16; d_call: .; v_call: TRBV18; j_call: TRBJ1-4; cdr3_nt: TGTGCCAGCTCACCACCTCCGAGGCGGGGCGATGAAAAACTGTTTTTT; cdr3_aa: CASSPPPRRGDEKLFF
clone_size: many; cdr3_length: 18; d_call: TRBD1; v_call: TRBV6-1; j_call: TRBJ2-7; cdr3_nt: TGTGCCAGCAGTGCCCCCTATCGGACAGGGTTAAGAGGCTACGAGCAGTACTTC; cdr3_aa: CASSAPYRTGLRGYEQYF
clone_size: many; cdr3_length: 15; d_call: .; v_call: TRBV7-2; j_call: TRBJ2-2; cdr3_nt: TGTGCCAGCAGCCCGTGGCCGTTCAACACCGGGGAGCTGTTTTTT; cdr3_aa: CASSPWPFNTGELFF
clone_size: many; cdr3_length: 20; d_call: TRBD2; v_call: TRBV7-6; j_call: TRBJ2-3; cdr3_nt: TGTGCCAGCAGCTTCGGCGAGACTAGCGGGGGGCTACTAAGCACAGATACGCAGTATTTT; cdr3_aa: CASSFGETSGGLLSTDTQYF
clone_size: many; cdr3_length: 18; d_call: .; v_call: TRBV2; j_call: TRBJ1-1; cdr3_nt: TGTGCCAGCAGTGAAAGAGGTGACAGGCCCAACTCGAACACTGAAGCTTTCTTT; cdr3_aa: CASSERGDRPNSNTEAFF
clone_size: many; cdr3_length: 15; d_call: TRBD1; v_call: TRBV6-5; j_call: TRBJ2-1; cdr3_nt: TGTGCCAGCAGTTACTCGACGCAGGGGGCGGCTGAGCAGTTCTTC; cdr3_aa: CASSYSTQGAAEQFF
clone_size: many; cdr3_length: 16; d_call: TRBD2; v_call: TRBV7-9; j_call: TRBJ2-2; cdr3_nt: TGTGCCAGCAGCCTAGTCGCGGGGGCGAACACCGGGGAGCTGTTTTTT; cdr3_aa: CASSLVAGANTGELFF
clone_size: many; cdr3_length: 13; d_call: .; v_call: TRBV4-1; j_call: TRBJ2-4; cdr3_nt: TGCGCCAGCAGCCAAGAAGAGGGGGTAGTGGGGTACTTC; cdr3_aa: CASSQEEGVVGYF
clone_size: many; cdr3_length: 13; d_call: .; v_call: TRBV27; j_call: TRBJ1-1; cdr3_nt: TGTGCCAGCAGTTTACTCGGGGGACCTGAAGCTTTCTTT; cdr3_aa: CASSLLGGPEAFF
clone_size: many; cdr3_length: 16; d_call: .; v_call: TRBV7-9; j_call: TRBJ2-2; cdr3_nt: TGTGCCAGCAGCTTCCTAAGGCAGGGAAACACCGGGGAGCTGTTTTTT; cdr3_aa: CASSFLRQGNTGELFF
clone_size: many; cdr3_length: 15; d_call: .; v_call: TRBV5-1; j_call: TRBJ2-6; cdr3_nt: TGCGCCAGCAGCGCTACAGGCTCTGGGGCCAACGTCCTGACTTTC; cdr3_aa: CASSATGSGANVLTF
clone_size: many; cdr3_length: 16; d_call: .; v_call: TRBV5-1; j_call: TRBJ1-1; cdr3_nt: TGCGCCAGCAGCTGGGGTCAGGCGGGGGCGAACACTGAAGCTTTCTTT; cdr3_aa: CASSWGQAGANTEAFF
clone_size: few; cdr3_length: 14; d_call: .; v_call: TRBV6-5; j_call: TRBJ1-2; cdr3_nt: TGTGCCAGCAGTTATCAGGGAGGCCGCTATGGCTACACCTTC; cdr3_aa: CASSYQGGRYGYTF
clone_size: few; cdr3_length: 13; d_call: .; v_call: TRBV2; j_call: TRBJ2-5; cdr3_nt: TGTGCCAGCAGGACACAGGGAGCGGAGACCCAGTACTTC; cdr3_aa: CASRTQGAETQYF
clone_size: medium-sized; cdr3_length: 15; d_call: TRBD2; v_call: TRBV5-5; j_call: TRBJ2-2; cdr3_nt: TGTGCCAGCAGCTACAGCGGGAGTGGCACCGGGGAGCTGTTTTTT; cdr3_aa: CASSYSGSGTGELFF
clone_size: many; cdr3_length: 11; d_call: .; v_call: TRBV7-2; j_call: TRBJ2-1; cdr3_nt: TGTGCCAGTGGGGGCTGGAATGAGCAGTTCTTC; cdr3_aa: CASGGWNEQFF
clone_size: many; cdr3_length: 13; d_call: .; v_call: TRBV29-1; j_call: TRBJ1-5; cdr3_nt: TGCAGCGCTACGACAGGCCCGAATCAGCCCCAGCATTTT; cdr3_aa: CSATTGPNQPQHF
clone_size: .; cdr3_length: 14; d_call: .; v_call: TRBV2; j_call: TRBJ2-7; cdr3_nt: TGTGCCAGCAGTGCGGGAAGGGCCCACTACGAGCAGTACTTC; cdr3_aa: CASSAGRAHYEQYF
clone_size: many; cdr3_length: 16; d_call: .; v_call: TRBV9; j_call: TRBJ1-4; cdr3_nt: TGTGCCAGCAGCGTAGGGGGCAGGGGTACTAATGAAAAACTGTTTTTT; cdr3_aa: CASSVGGRGTNEKLFF
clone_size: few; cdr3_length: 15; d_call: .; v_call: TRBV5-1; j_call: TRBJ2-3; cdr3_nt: TGCGCCAGCAGCTTCTGGGGGGGGGCCCCAGATACGCAGTATTTT; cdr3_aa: CASSFWGGAPDTQYF
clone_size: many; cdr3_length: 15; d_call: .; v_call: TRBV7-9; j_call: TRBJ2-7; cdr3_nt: TGTGCCAGCAGTCCTCTTCCGGACATAAACTACGAGCAGTACTTC; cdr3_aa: CASSPLPDINYEQYF
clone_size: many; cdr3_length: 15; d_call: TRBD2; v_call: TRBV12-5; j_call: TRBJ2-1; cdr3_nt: TGTGCTAGTGGTCTCCCGGGACTACCAAACAATGAGCAGTTCTTC; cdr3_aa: CASGLPGLPNNEQFF
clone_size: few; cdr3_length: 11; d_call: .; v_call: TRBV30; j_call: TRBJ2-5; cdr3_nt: TGTGCCTGGAACTTGCAAGAGACCCAGTACTTC; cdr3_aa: CAWNLQETQYF
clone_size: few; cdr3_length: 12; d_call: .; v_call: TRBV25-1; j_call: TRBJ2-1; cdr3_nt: TGTGCCAGCAGTGGAGAGGGGGATGAGCAGTTCTTC; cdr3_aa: CASSGEGDEQFF
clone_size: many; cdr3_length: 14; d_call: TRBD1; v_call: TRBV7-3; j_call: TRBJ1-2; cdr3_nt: TGTGCCAGCAGCTTAGCGCAGGGGGCGGATGGCTACACCTTC; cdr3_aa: CASSLAQGADGYTF
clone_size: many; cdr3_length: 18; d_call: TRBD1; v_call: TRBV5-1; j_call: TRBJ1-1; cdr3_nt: TGCGCCAGCAGCTTGGGCCTGACAGGGGAGTTTGTGGGCACTGAAGCTTTCTTT; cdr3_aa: CASSLGLTGEFVGTEAFF
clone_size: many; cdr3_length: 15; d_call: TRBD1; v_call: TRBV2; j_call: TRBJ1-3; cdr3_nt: TGTGCCAGCAGCACGGACAGGGGAGCTGGAAACACCATATATTTT; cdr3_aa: CASSTDRGAGNTIYF
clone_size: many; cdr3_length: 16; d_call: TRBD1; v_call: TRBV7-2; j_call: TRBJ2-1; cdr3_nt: TGTGCCAGCAGCCCCCCGGGACAGGGGTTTTACAATGAGCAGTTCTTC; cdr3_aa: CASSPPGQGFYNEQFF
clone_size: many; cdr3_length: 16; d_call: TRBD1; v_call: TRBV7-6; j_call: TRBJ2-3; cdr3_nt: TGTGCCAGCAGCTTAGCTGGACAGGGGTTTTCAGATACGCAGTATTTT; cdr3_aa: CASSLAGQGFSDTQYF
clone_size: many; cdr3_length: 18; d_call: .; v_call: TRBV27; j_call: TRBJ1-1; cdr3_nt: TGTGCCAGCAGTTTACGACCACCCCGAGATGGGAGGAACACTGAAGCTTTCTTT; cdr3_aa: CASSLRPPRDGRNTEAFF
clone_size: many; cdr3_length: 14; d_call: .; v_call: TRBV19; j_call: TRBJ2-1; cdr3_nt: TGTGCCAGTAGTATCGACACGTCCTACAATGAGCAGTTCTTC; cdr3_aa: CASSIDTSYNEQFF
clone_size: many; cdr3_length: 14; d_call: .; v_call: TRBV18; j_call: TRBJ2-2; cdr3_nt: TGTGCCAGCTCACGAGATCTCCGGTCCGGGGAGCTGTTTTTT; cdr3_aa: CASSRDLRSGELFF
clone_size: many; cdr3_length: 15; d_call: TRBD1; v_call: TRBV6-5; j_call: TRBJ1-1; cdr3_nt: TGTGCCAGCATCTCGACAGGGCGGTGGTACACTGAAGCTTTCTTT; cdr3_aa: CASISTGRWYTEAFF
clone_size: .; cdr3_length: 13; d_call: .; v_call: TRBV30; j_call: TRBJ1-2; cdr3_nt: TGTGCCTGGAGCAACAGGAGGGAGTATGGCTACACCTTC; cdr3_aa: CAWSNRREYGYTF
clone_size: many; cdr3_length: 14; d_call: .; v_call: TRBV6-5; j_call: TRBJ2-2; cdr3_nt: TGTGCCAGCAGGGACGGGACAAACACCGGGGAGCTGTTTTTT; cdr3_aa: CASRDGTNTGELFF
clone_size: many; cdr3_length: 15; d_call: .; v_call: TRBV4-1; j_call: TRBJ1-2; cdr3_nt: TGCGCCAGCAGCCAAGACGCGACGGGTAACTATGGCTACACCTTC; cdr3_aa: CASSQDATGNYGYTF
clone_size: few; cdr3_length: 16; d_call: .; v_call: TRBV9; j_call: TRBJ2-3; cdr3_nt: TGTGCCAGCAGCGTAGGGGATAGCGGATTCACAGATACGCAGTATTTT; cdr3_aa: CASSVGDSGFTDTQYF
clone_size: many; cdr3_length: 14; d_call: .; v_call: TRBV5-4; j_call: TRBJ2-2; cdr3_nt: TGTGCCAGCAGCTTGGCGGGGGACACCGGGGAGCTGTTTTTT; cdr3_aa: CASSLAGDTGELFF
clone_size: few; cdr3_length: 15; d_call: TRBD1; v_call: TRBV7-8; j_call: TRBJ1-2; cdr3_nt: TGTGCCAGCAGCAAGGGACAGCCTGGTGGGGATGGCTACACCTTC; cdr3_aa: CASSKGQPGGDGYTF
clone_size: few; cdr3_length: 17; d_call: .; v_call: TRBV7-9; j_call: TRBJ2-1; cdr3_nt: TGTGCCAGCAGCTTCGTATTAGGTCTACACACAGACAATGAGCAGTTCTTC; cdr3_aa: CASSFVLGLHTDNEQFF
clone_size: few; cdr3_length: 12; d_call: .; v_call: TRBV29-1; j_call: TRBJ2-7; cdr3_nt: TGCAGTGCTATGAGGGAGACCTACGAGCAGTACTTC; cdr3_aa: CSAMRETYEQYF
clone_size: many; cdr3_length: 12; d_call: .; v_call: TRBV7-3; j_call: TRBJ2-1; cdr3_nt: TGTGCCAGCAGCTCGGACTCGAATGAGCAGTTCTTC; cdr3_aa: CASSSDSNEQFF
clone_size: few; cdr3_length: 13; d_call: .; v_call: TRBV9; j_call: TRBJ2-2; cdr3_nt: TGTGCCAGCACCAAAGTCGCAGGGGGGGAGCTGTTTTTT; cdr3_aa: CASTKVAGGELFF
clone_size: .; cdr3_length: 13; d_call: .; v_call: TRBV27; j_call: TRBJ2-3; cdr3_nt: TGTGCCAGCAGATCCCAGGGGAGAGATACGCAGTATTTT; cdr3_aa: CASRSQGRDTQYF
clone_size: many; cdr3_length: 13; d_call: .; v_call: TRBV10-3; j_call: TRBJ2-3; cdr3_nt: TGTGCCGCCCGCGGGCAGAGCACAGATACGCAGTATTTT; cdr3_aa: CAARGQSTDTQYF
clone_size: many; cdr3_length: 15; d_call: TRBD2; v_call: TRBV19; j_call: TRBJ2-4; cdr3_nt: TGTGCCAGTAGTATAGGGACTAGCGGAAAAAACATTCAGTACTTC; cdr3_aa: CASSIGTSGKNIQYF
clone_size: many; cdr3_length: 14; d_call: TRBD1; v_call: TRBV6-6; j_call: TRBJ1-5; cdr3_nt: TGTGCCAGCAGTTACGACAGGGGGTACCAGCCCCAGCATTTT; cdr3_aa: CASSYDRGYQPQHF
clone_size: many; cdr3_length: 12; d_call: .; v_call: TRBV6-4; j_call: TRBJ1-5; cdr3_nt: TGTGCCAGCAGTGACTCGAGACAGCCCCAGCATTTT; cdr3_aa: CASSDSRQPQHF
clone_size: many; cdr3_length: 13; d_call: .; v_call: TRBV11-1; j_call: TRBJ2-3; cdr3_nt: TGTGCCAGCAGCATCCGCGCCACAGATACGCAGTATTTT; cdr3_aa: CASSIRATDTQYF